Below are 26 T cell receptor beta chains sequenced from a single sample in a study of T cell repertoires in cytomegalovirus infection. These receptors' targets are unknown. TCRdb independently ran MiXCR on the reads; one entry per CDR3 protein. This sample carries about half a million distinct CDR3 sequences, 42% of them seen once, and the ten largest clones take just under 45%. This specimen consisted of cultured PBMCs, obtained from culture after CMV antigen stimulation. These receptor sequences come from a human donor in good health (CMV status not recorded). Some clones in this sample may be carry-over from other donors' samples.

The chain has TRBV7-2 and TRBJ2-5, with TRBD1 identical over 11 bases. Trimming at V came to 6 bases and at J to 4 bases, leaving 7 bases not matched to a gene. CDR1 and CDR2 (germline): SGHTA, FQGNSA. The CDR3 is 15 residues long. The CDR3 DNA reads as TGTGCCAGCAGGGGACAGGGGGTGGGTGGAGAGACCCAGTACTTC. Its translation is CASRGQGVGGETQYF.

This rearrangement joins TRBV12-3 or TRBV12-4 to TRBJ1-4; D might be TRBD1 (5 bases). V lost 4 bases and J 2 bases, leaving 11 bases between the germline ends. The CDR3 sequence is 15 residues long. CDR3: CASSSTAGTNEKLFF. CDR3 DNA: TGTGCCAGCAGTTCAACCGCAGGGACTAATGAAAAACTGTTTTTT.

The chain recombines TRBV15 with TRBJ2-3, with 10 positions matching TRBD2. After removal of 0 bases from V and 4 bases from J, the junction contained 4 bases not matched to a gene. The CDR3 is 16 amino acids. Germline V CDR1 and CDR2: LNHNV, YYDKDF (reference sequence). The CDR3 DNA follows: TGTGCCACCAGCAGAGATCGAGCGGGAGGGTCAGATACGCAGTATTTT. Protein sequence: CATSRDRAGGSDTQYF.

The chain is built from TRBV2 and TRBJ1-3; weak D call: TRBD1 (5 bases). Germline loops: CDR1 SNHLY, CDR2 FYNNEI. This CDR3 comprises 15 residues. V lost 3 bases and J 2 bases, leaving 11 bases between the germline ends. CDR3 protein: CASSERDPTGNTIYF. DNA of the CDR3: TGTGCCAGCAGTGAGAGGGACCCCACTGGAAACACCATATATTTT. Supplemented by reference TRBV2 and TRBJ1-3, the full variable domain reads EPEVTQTPSHQVTQMGQEVILRCVPISNHLYFYWYRQILGQKVEFLVSFYNNEISEKSEIFDDQFSVERPDGSNFTLKIRSTKLEDSAMYFCASSERDPTGNTIYFGEGSWLTVV.

The sample holds a few counts of this clonotype. The V and J genes are TRBV7-7 and TRBJ2-7; 8 nucleotides agree with TRBD1. The CDR3 loop spans 13 amino acids. Trimming cost V 5 bases and J 7 bases; bases outside gene matches: 7. CDR1 and CDR2 from the germline V gene are SSHAT and FNYEAQ (reference sequence). CDR3 loop: CASSPNTGGEQYF. CDR3 bases: TGTGCCAGCAGCCCCAACACAGGGGGTGAGCAGTACTTC.

This clonotype was counted a few times. J is TRBJ2-7 and V is TRBV7-2; 8 nucleotides align to TRBD2. V trimming: 5 bases; J trimming: 3 bases; junction bases outside the gene matches: 12. This CDR3 has 16 amino acids. From germline, CDR1 is SGHTA and CDR2 FQGNSA. The chain's CDR3 is CASSRTSRGALYEQYF. In nucleotides, the CDR3 is TGTGCCAGCAGCCGGACTAGCCGGGGGGCTCTCTACGAGCAGTACTTC.

V gene TRBV6-2 or TRBV6-3 combines with J gene TRBJ1-2; D is ambiguous. Trimming removed 2 bases at V and 4 bases at J, with 11 bases between. The CDR3 loop spans 14 amino acids. Germline V gene data show CDR1 as MNHEY and CDR2 as SVGEGT. CDR3 sequence: CASSYGKASYGYTF. The DNA of the CDR3 is TGTGCCAGCAGTTACGGTAAAGCCAGCTATGGCTACACCTTC.

V gene TRBV28 combines with J gene TRBJ2-3; 9 nucleotides line up with TRBD2. The CDR3 consists of 16 residues. Germline lookup yields CDR1 MDHEN and CDR2 SYDVKM. V lost 1 base to trimming and J lost 2 bases; unmatched junction nucleotides: 4. The DNA for the CDR3 is TGTGCCAGCAGTTTATCGTCTAGCGGGGACACAGATACGCAGTATTTT. Amino acids: CASSLSSSGDTDTQYF.

Of note for this clonotype: One end of the junction does not line up with germline, which may come from a read error. The chain uses TRBV7-2 and TRBJ2-7; D is possibly TRBD2 (5 bases). This CDR3 is built from 15 residues. Looked up from germline, CDR1 is SGHTA and CDR2 is FQGNSA. CDR3 residues: CASSLGASRSNELYF. CDR3 in DNA: TGTGCCAGCAGCTTAGGTGCTAGCCGGAGTAACGAGCTGTACTTC. The full variable domain, completed using reference TRBV7-2 and TRBJ2-7, is GAGVSQSPSNKVTEKGKDVELRCDPISGHTALYWYRQSLGQGLEFLIYFQGNSAPDKSGLPSDRFSAERTGGSVSTLTIQRTQQEDSAVYLCASSLGASRSNELYFGPGTRLTVT.

The chain combines TRBV15 with TRBJ2-4, with 7 bases matching TRBD2. This CDR3 contains 18 residues. J lost 0 bases, V lost 0 bases, and 8 bases had no gene match. CDR1 is LNHNV, CDR2 YYDKDF, per germline (reference sequence). In DNA, the CDR3 is TGTGCCACCAGCAGAGATAGGAGGGACTACTTAGCCAAAAACATTCAGTACTTC. Its protein product is CATSRDRRDYLAKNIQYF.

In this sample, this clonotype turned up a few times. The chain carries TRBV7-2 and TRBJ2-3; perhaps TRBD1 as D (6 bases). V was shortened by 5 bases and J by 2 bases, with 8 bases between the two germline ends. The CDR3 is 13 amino acids. Germline CDR1 and CDR2: SGHTA and FQGNSA. CDR3 amino acids: CASSGTYTDTQYF. The CDR3 DNA sequence: TGTGCCAGCAGCGGGACATACACAGATACGCAGTATTTT.

The chain recombines TRBV11-2 with TRBJ2-5, with D perhaps matching TRBD1 (6 bases). The CDR3 is made up of 14 amino acids. Germline V gene data show CDR1 as SGHAT and CDR2 as FQNNGV. V was cut by 5 bases and J by 1 base, with 11 bases left in between. CDR3 residues: CASSVGGIQETQYF. In DNA, the CDR3 is TGTGCCAGCAGCGTAGGGGGAATCCAAGAGACCCAGTACTTC. The full variable domain, completed using reference TRBV11-2 and TRBJ2-5, is EAGVAQSPRYKIIEKRQSVAFWCNPISGHATLYWYQQILGQGPKLLIQFQNNGVVDDSQLPKDRFSAERLKGVDSTLKIQPAKLEDSAVYLCASSVGGIQETQYFGPGTRLLVL.

This chain joins TRBV5-4 and TRBJ2-1; tentatively, D is TRBD1 (5 bases). Germline V gene sequence: CDR1 SGHNT, CDR2 YYREEE (reference sequence). The CDR3 extends over 14 amino acids. Trimming stripped 0 bases from V and 8 bases from J, with 12 bases between. The CDR3 here is CASSLGGPHDEQFF. As DNA, the CDR3 is TGTGCCAGCAGCTTGGGGGGCCCCCACGATGAGCAGTTCTTC.

This rearrangement joins TRBV19 to TRBJ1-5; D unclear. This CDR3 contains 14 residues. Germline V CDR1 and CDR2: LNHDA, SQIVND (reference sequence). V lost 3 bases and J 6 bases, leaving 12 bases between the germline ends. Here the CDR3 reads CASSILGGSQPQHF. The CDR3 DNA reads as TGTGCCAGTAGTATTTTAGGAGGGAGTCAGCCCCAGCATTTT.

The chain is built from TRBV6-2 or TRBV6-3 and TRBJ2-1, with D perhaps TRBD2 (5 bases). Germline V gene data show CDR1 as MNHEY and CDR2 as SVGEGT. The germline V and J ends were trimmed by 6 bases and 8 bases, with 11 bases remaining between them. This CDR3 is built from 12 residues. CDR3 sequence reads: CASSRTGDEQFF. CDR3 bases: TGTGCCAGCAGCCGGACTGGGGATGAGCAGTTCTTC.

This sequence joins TRBV29-1 and TRBJ2-7, with D perhaps TRBD1 (6 bases). The V end was cut by 7 bases, the J end by 7 bases, with 14 bases between. The CDR3 contains 11 residues. CDR1 and CDR2 from the germline V gene are SQVTM and ANQGSEA. The chain's CDR3 is CSGKQGGEQYF. The CDR3 DNA is TGCAGCGGCAAACAGGGCGGAGAGCAGTACTTC.

This clonotype was counted between two and nine times. The chain uses TRBV5-5 and TRBJ2-3; no clear D gene. The CDR3 has 14 residues. Trimming took 1 base from V and 4 from J, leaving 10 bases between them. Germline CDR1 is SGHKS and CDR2 is YYEKEE (reference sequence). DNA of the CDR3: TGTGCCAGCAGCTTGACGGCAGGTTCAGATACGCAGTATTTT. It encodes CASSLTAGSDTQYF. Drawing the rest from reference TRBV5-5 and TRBJ2-3, the complete variable domain is DAGVTQSPTHLIKTRGQQVTLRCSPISGHKSVSWYQQVLGQGPQFIFQYYEKEERGRGNFPDRFSARQFPNYSSELNVNALLLGDSALYLCASSLTAGSDTQYFGPGTRLTVL.

The chain uses TRBV28 and TRBJ2-1, with TRBD2 identical over 12 bases. V was pared by 4 bases and J by 10 bases, with 14 bases of the junction left unmatched. This CDR3 comprises 17 residues. Germline V gene data show CDR1 as MDHEN and CDR2 as SYDVKM. CDR3 sequence (DNA): TGTGCCAGCAGTTGGGGGCGGCTAGCGGGGGGGCCAGAGGAGCAGTTCTTC. As protein: CASSWGRLAGGPEEQFF.

This sequence joins TRBV12-3 or TRBV12-4 and TRBJ1-5, with a weak D call TRBD1 (6 bases). Trimming cost V 3 bases and J 5 bases, with 11 bases left between them. The CDR3 is 14 residues long. Written as DNA, the CDR3 is TGTGCCAGCAGTTTGGACAGAGGAGATCAGCCCCAGCATTTT. Translation: CASSLDRGDQPQHF.

This chain joins TRBV19 and TRBJ2-7, with D possibly TRBD2 on 6 matching bases. V lost 5 bases and J lost 5, with 16 bases in between. The CDR3 extends over 14 amino acids. Germline V gives CDR1 LNHDA, CDR2 SQIVND (reference sequence). As DNA, the CDR3 is TGTGCCAGTAGTCCCGGAGGGAAAAGGAACGAGCAGTACTTC. Amino acids: CASSPGGKRNEQYF.

The CDR3 sequence: CATWGRRDEKLFF. The CDR3 DNA sequence: TGTGCCACATGGGGGCGCCGGGATGAAAAACTGTTTTTT. This sequence joins TRBV28 and TRBJ1-4; D possibly corresponds to TRBD1 (6 bases). Per the germline V gene, CDR1 is MDHEN and CDR2 is SYDVKM. The CDR3 extends over 13 amino acids. Trimming removed 10 bases from V and 6 bases from J, with 15 bases in between.

In this sample, this clonotype turned up a few times. The rearrangement links TRBV11-2 to TRBJ2-3; 7 nucleotides line up with TRBD2. CDR1 and CDR2 from the germline V gene are SGHAT and FQNNGV. V was clipped by 0 bases and J by 5 bases; unmatched bases: 11. The CDR3 consists of 17 residues. CDR3 amino acids: CASSLDPGLVDQDTQYF. Here the CDR3 DNA reads TGTGCCAGCAGCTTAGATCCCGGACTAGTAGATCAAGATACGCAGTATTTT.

V and J are TRBV7-2 and TRBJ1-2, with a possible D match to TRBD1 (5 bases). The CDR3 spans 14 residues. Trimming took off 9 bases at V and 5 bases at J, with 19 bases between the two ends. CDR1 and CDR2 from the germline V gene are SGHTA and FQGNSA. CDR3 sequence: CASYKVGVGYGYTF. For the CDR3, the DNA is TGTGCCAGTTATAAAGTAGGGGTCGGGTATGGCTACACCTTC.

The chain employs TRBV5-1 and TRBJ2-1, with 13 bases fitting TRBD2. The CDR3 is 17 residues long. Germline assignment: CDR1 SGHRS and CDR2 YFSETQ. The V and J ends lost 4 bases and 8 bases, in that order; junction bases with no gene match: 12. CDR3 sequence: CASSDGTSGVVSDEQFF. The CDR3 DNA is TGCGCCAGCAGCGACGGGACTAGCGGGGTGGTGAGCGATGAGCAGTTCTTC.

CDR3 in DNA: TGTGCCAGCTCACCCGGGACTAGCTACTACAATGAGCAGTTCTTC. Protein product: CASSPGTSYYNEQFF. This sequence joins TRBV18 and TRBJ2-1; 9 bases are a match to TRBD2. V trimming: 3 bases; J trimming: 3 bases; junction bases outside the gene matches: 3. Germline values: CDR1 KGHSH, CDR2 LQKENI. CDR3 length: 15 amino acids.

This chain joins TRBV5-4 and TRBJ2-2; D may be TRBD2 (6 bases). Germline-derived CDR1 and CDR2 are SGHNT and YYREEE (reference sequence). CDR3 size: 13 residues. Between the trimmed V and J ends, which lost 5 bases and 4 bases, there was a span of 9 bases. CDR3 residues: CASRNGGTGELFF. DNA for the CDR3: TGTGCCAGCAGAAACGGGGGCACCGGGGAGCTGTTTTTT.